This T cell receptor (beta chain) comes out of a study of blood T cell repertoires in COVID-19. As for the study in general: Acute and convalescent COVID-19 specimens originated in the United States, Italy and Spain. Sources were T cells, B-cell-depleted T cells, or PBMCs; the material itself was cDNA or gDNA.

Original processing notes: Researchers report that nucleated cell counts were estimated from reference gene primer amplification. Clones were read by immunoSEQ multiplex PCR, and TCRdb kept only the in-frame ones, dropping some. The V and J calls and clone size come from that table; D and trimming were worked out from the DNA. The table has around 38,000 clones, around nine tenths seen once. This TCR was sampled from a man between 70 and 80 years old with acute or convalescent COVID-19. The sequenced sample was peripheral blood.

CDR3 sequence (DNA): TGCAGCGTTGAAGATCTCCGGGACATCACTAACTATGGCTACACCTTC. It codes for CSVEDLRDITNYGYTF. The V gene is TRBV29-1, the J gene TRBJ1-2; TRBD1 is a possible D gene (6 bases). V lost 0 bases and J lost 0, with 14 bases in between. The CDR3 runs 16 residues. Germline loops: CDR1 SQVTM, CDR2 ANQGSEA. The whole variable domain, remainder taken from reference TRBV29-1 and TRBJ1-2, is SAVISQKPSRDICQRGTSLTIQCQVDSQVTMMFWYRQQPGQSLTLIATANQGSEATYESGFVIDKFPISRPNLTFSTLTVSNMSPEDSSIYLCSVEDLRDITNYGYTFGSGTRLTVV.